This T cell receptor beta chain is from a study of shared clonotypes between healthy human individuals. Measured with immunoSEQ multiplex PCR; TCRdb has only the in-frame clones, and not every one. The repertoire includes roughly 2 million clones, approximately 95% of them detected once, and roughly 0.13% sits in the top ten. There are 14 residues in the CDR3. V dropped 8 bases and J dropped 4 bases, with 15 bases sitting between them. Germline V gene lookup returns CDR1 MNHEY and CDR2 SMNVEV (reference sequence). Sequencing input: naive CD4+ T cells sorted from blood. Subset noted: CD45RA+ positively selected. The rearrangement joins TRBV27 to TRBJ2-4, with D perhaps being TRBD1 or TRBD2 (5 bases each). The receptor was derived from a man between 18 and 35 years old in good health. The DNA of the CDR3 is TGTGCCAGCCAGTTCGGGACCGTGAAAAACATTCAGTACTTC. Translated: CASQFGTVKNIQYF.